This note documents a single T cell receptor (beta chain) sequence. This sample was included in a study of T cells after yellow fever vaccination. TCRdb processed the 5' RACE reads anew with MiXCR; each CDR3 protein has one entry. The data show 350,000 to 550,000 distinct CDR3 sequences, around 20% seen once. This clonotype originated in a man between 18 and 35 years old who received the YFV17D yellow fever vaccine. The sample here was PBMCs, taken before the yellow fever booster vaccination.

CDR3 bases: TGTGCCAGCAGTGTTTTCGAGGGCGGGGAGCTGTTTTTT. Its protein is CASSVFEGGELFF. The chain employs TRBV2 and TRBJ2-2, with a weak D call TRBD2 (5 bases). CDR1 and CDR2 (germline): SNHLY, FYNNEI. This CDR3 comprises 13 residues. Trimming took off 4 bases at V and 7 bases at J, with 10 bases between the two ends.